Included here is one T cell receptor (beta chain) sequence, with context. Both 60 Vbeta primers and 13 Jbeta primers went into the PCR. Profiled with immunoSEQ multiplex PCR; TCRdb holds only in-frame clones, not every one. The profile shows under 150,000 clones, 80% of them singletons. The data stem from a study of cytomegalovirus exposure and HLA in healthy donors. The V and J ends lost 4 bases and 0 bases respectively, with 13 bases between them. The CDR3 runs 15 residues. Germline V gene lookup returns CDR1 SEHNR and CDR2 FQNEAQ (reference sequence). Sequences were obtained from PBMCs. This receptor was obtained from a man aged 35 to 55 in good health and CMV-seropositive. V and J are TRBV7-9 and TRBJ2-7; TRBD2 might be the D (6 bases). The CDR3 region has the DNA TGTGCCAGCAGCTCTGGGGCGGGAAGCTCCTACGAGCAGTACTTC. This sequence encodes CASSSGAGSSYEQYF. The full variable domain, rest sourced from reference TRBV7-9 and TRBJ2-7, is DTGVSQNPRHKITKRGQNVTFRCDPISEHNRLYWYRQTLGQGPEFLTYFQNEAQLEKSRLLSDRFSAERPKGSFSTLEIQRTEQGDSAMYLCASSSGAGSSYEQYFGPGTRLTVT.